The 18 T cell receptor beta chains given below trace back to one sample, sequenced in a study of regulatory and conventional T cells in RAG deficiency. Genomic DNA came from blood regulatory T cells gated CD4+ CD25-high CD127-low. Some clones are missing from TCRdb's copy, which holds only in-frame ones; the method was immunoSEQ multiplex PCR. Among 20,000 or so clones listed, 87% were seen once. The same specimen was also included in a second study, on regulatory T cells. Per that study: The primer mix had 52 TRBV and 13 TRBJ primers.

Sequenced input: Tregs sorted from blood. These receptor sequences come from a human donor in good health.

The rearrangement joins TRBV19 to TRBJ1-1, with a weak D call TRBD1 (5 bases). Trimming shortened V by 2 bases and J by 1 base, and 20 bases separated the two germline ends. The CDR3 totals 18 residues. The germline gives CDR1 LNHDA, CDR2 SQIVND (reference sequence). The CDR3: CASSIKPVLRGGNTEAFF. The CDR3 DNA reads TGTGCCAGTAGTATAAAGCCCGTTTTAAGGGGTGGGAACACTGAAGCTTTCTTT.

This chain joins TRBV11-2 and TRBJ2-7; D tentatively reads TRBD1 or TRBD2 (5 bases each). This CDR3 is built from 14 residues. V gave up 0 bases and J gave up 2 bases, with 8 bases separating them. Per the germline V gene, CDR1 is SGHAT and CDR2 is FQNNGV. CDR3 loop: CASSLDGDPYEQYF. The CDR3 DNA sequence: TGTGCCAGCAGCTTAGATGGGGACCCCTACGAGCAGTACTTC.

The rearrangement links TRBV28 to TRBJ2-5, with 9 nucleotides matching TRBD1. Germline V gene lookup returns CDR1 MDHEN and CDR2 SYDVKM. This CDR3 is built from 15 residues. Germline trimming cut 6 bases from V and 4 bases from J; bases unmatched to any gene: 9. CDR3 sequence reads: CASSRLTGGVETQYF. CDR3 nucleotides: TGTGCCAGCAGCCGTCTTACAGGGGGCGTAGAGACCCAGTACTTC. Full variable domain (missing parts from reference TRBV28 and TRBJ2-5): DVKVTQSSRYLVKRTGEKVFLECVQDMDHENMFWYRQDPGLGLRLIYFSYDVKMKEKGDIPEGYSVSREKKERFSLILESASTNQTSMYLCASSRLTGGVETQYFGPGTRLLVL.

This clone has a single count. The chain combines TRBV6-5 with TRBJ1-2; 9 bases agree with TRBD1. This CDR3 spans 13 amino acids. Per germline, CDR1 MNHEY and CDR2 SVGAGI. The V and J ends lost 5 bases and 5 bases, in that order; junction bases with no gene match: 3. The CDR3 loop is CASSQDRGYGYTF. In DNA form, the CDR3 reads TGTGCCAGCAGTCAGGACAGGGGTTATGGCTACACCTTC.

The chain joins TRBV5-1 to TRBJ2-5; D not certain. V lost 0 bases and J lost 5, with 11 bases in between. Per germline, CDR1 SGHRS and CDR2 YFSETQ. CDR3 size: 14 residues. CDR3 bases: TGCGCCAGCAGCTTGGTGGGAAGGGCGGAGACCCAGTACTTC. It yields the protein CASSLVGRAETQYF.

This sequence joins TRBV28 and TRBJ2-2, with D tentatively TRBD1 (6 bases). The V gene's germline CDR1 is MDHEN and CDR2 SYDVKM. The CDR3 covers 16 residues. Deletions cut 5 bases from V and 2 bases from J, with 15 bases between. CDR3: CASSALRGINTGELFF. The CDR3 DNA follows: TGTGCCAGCAGTGCACTCAGGGGAATTAACACCGGGGAGCTGTTTTTT.

This chain connects TRBV25-1 to TRBJ2-3, with 8 bases fitting TRBD1. This CDR3 region has 15 residues. Trimming took 8 bases from V and 6 from J; bases not matched to a gene: 13. The germline V gene encodes CDR1 MGHDK and CDR2 SYGVNS. This CDR3 is CASGDDRGGGDTQYF. For the CDR3, the DNA is TGTGCCAGCGGAGACGACAGGGGAGGTGGGGATACGCAGTATTTT.

Of note for this clone: At one end, the junction sequence differs from germline, possibly due to a read error. The sample has other DNA sequences that encode this CDR3 too. The CDR3 here is CASSFRGGNGYTF. The CDR3 coding sequence is TGCGCCAGCAGCTTTCGGGGGGGAAATGGCTACACCTTC. V gene TRBV5-6 combines with J gene TRBJ1-2; D might be TRBD1 (5 bases). Germline V gene data show CDR1 as SGHDT and CDR2 as YYEEEE. The CDR3 loop spans 13 amino acids.

The count of this clone is one. The chain employs TRBV2 and TRBJ1-1; D uncertain. CDR1 is SNHLY, CDR2 FYNNEI, per germline. V was pared by 2 bases and J by 1 base, with 11 bases between. The CDR3 consists of 15 residues. The CDR3 spells CASSEIGAGNTEAFF. CDR3 DNA sequence: TGTGCCAGCAGTGAAATTGGCGCAGGGAACACTGAAGCTTTCTTT. Together with reference TRBV2 and TRBJ1-1, the CDR3 gives the full variable domain: EPEVTQTPSHQVTQMGQEVILRCVPISNHLYFYWYRQILGQKVEFLVSFYNNEISEKSEIFDDQFSVERPDGSNFTLKIRSTKLEDSAMYFCASSEIGAGNTEAFFGQGTRLTVV.

The V gene is TRBV7-3, the J gene TRBJ2-2; D unresolved. Per germline, CDR1 SGHTA and CDR2 FQGTGA. This CDR3 is built from 15 residues. V shed 1 base and J shed 5 bases, with 11 bases lying between them. DNA for the CDR3: TGTGCCAGCAGCTTAATGGCGATAGGGACCGGGGAGCTGTTTTTT. Translated, it gives CASSLMAIGTGELFF. Supplemented by reference TRBV7-3 and TRBJ2-2, the full variable domain reads GAGVSQTPSNKVTEKGKYVELRCDPISGHTALYWYRQSLGQGPEFLIYFQGTGAADDSGLPNDRFFAVRPEGSVSTLKIQRTERGDSAVYLCASSLMAIGTGELFFGEGSRLTVL.

The chain combines TRBV19 with TRBJ2-2; TRBD1 is a possible D gene (5 bases). The V end lost 6 bases, the J end lost 4 bases, and 12 bases lay between the germline ends. Germline-derived CDR1 and CDR2 are LNHDA and SQIVND (reference sequence). The CDR3 runs to 14 residues. CDR3 residues: CASRLGHSTGELFF. The CDR3 DNA follows: TGTGCCAGTAGATTAGGACACTCCACCGGGGAGCTGTTTTTT.

The rearrangement joins TRBV6-5 to TRBJ1-2; D not resolved. The CDR3 runs 13 residues. The germline gives CDR1 MNHEY, CDR2 SVGAGI. V lost 2 bases to trimming and J lost 5 bases, with 9 bases between them. CDR3 DNA: TGTGCCAGCAGTTACCGGCAGATGTATGGCTACACCTTC. It specifies CASSYRQMYGYTF.

The chain is built from TRBV5-1 and TRBJ2-5; D might be TRBD1 (6 bases). The CDR3 runs to 18 residues. The germline CDR1 and CDR2 sequences are SGHRS and YFSETQ. Trimming left V 1 base short and J 1 base short, with 20 bases between. CDR3 protein: CASSLTSVLTGSQETQYF. The CDR3 region has the DNA TGCGCCAGCAGCTTGACATCCGTTTTAACAGGGAGCCAAGAGACCCAGTACTTC.

The chain is built from TRBV11-3 and TRBJ2-1; maybe TRBD1 (6 bases). This CDR3 spans 16 amino acids. The V gene's germline CDR1 is SGHNT and CDR2 YENEEA. The ends were cut back, 3 bases at V and 0 bases at J, with 12 bases in the middle. The CDR3 nucleotides are TGTGCCAGCAGCTTGAGGAGGACAGCCTCCTACAATGAGCAGTTCTTC. It encodes CASSLRRTASYNEQFF.

This rearrangement joins TRBV6-7 to TRBJ1-5; D is ambiguous. TRBV6-7 is sorted into the ORF group, with uncertain function. The CDR3 totals 14 residues. Trimming shortened V by 5 bases and J by 2 bases, and 10 bases separated the two germline ends. CDR3 nucleotides: TGTGCCAGCAGTCGATGGGGTGGCAATCAGCCCCAGCATTTT. This codes for CASSRWGGNQPQHF.

A few counts support this clone. V gene TRBV21-1 combines with J gene TRBJ1-5; TRBD1 reflects the table's D call only, with no check against the DNA. TRBV21-1 is flagged as a pseudogene. The CDR3 length is 11 residues. CDR3 sequence (DNA): TGTGCCAGCACCGGGACAGGGGCCCAGCATTTT. It codes for CASTGTGAQHF.

The count of this clone is one. The genes are TRBV7-9 and TRBJ2-5; D is unresolved. CDR3 length equals 12 residues. Germline V gene sequence: CDR1 SEHNR, CDR2 FQNEAQ (reference sequence). Trimming pared 1 base from V and 9 bases from J, leaving 9 bases between. CDR3 nucleotide sequence: TGTGCCAGCAGCTTAGATCTCGGAGCCCAGTACTTC. Its protein is CASSLDLGAQYF. Supplemented by reference TRBV7-9 and TRBJ2-5, the full variable domain reads DTGVSQNPRHKITKRGQNVTFRCDPISEHNRLYWYRQTLGQGPEFLTYFQNEAQLEKSRLLSDRFSAERPKGSFSTLEIQRTEQGDSAMYLCASSLDLGAQYFGPGTRLLVL.

The rearrangement joins TRBV5-1 to TRBJ2-1, with 7 bases identical to TRBD1. Per the germline V gene, CDR1 is SGHRS and CDR2 is YFSETQ. Trimming at V came to 3 bases and at J to 5 bases, leaving 5 bases not matched to a gene. CDR3 length: 14 residues. Here the CDR3 DNA reads TGCGCCAGCAGCTCGGGACAGCAAAACAATGAGCAGTTCTTC. This translates into CASSSGQQNNEQFF.